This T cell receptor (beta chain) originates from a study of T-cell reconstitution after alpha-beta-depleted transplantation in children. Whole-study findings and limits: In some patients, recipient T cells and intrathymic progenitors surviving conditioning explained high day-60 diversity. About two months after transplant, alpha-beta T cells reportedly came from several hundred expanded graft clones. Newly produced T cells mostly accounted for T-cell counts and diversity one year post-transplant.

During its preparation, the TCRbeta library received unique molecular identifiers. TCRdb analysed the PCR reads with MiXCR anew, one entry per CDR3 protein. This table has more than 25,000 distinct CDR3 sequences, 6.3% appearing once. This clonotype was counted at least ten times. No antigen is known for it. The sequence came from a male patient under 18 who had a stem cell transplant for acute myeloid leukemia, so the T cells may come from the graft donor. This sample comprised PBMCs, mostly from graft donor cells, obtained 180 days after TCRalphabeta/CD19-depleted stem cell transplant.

In DNA, the CDR3 is TGTGCCAGCAGTCAGACTAGCGCCCGACAAGAGACCCAGTACTTC. This sequence encodes CASSQTSARQETQYF. The chain carries TRBV28 and TRBJ2-5; 8 bases fit TRBD2. Trimming at V came to 5 bases and at J to 2 bases, leaving 7 bases not matched to a gene. CDR1 is MDHEN and CDR2 is SYDVKM in the germline V gene. This CDR3 is 15 amino acids long. The whole variable domain, filled in from reference TRBV28 and TRBJ2-5, reads DVKVTQSSRYLVKRTGEKVFLECVQDMDHENMFWYRQDPGLGLRLIYFSYDVKMKEKGDIPEGYSVSREKKERFSLILESASTNQTSMYLCASSQTSARQETQYFGPGTRLLVL.